Following are 18 T cell receptor beta chains from one sample sequenced in a study of cytomegalovirus exposure and HLA in healthy donors. The study ran its PCR with 60 Vbeta and 13 Jbeta primers. This table comes from immunoSEQ multiplex PCR, and its TCRdb copy is limited to in-frame clones, with some not included. The sample consists of some 80,000 clones, 70% to 85% of them appearing once. Sequencing was carried out using PBMCs. These receptors came from a human donor in good health.

Concerning this clone: This specimen includes other DNA sequences encoding the same CDR3. CDR3 nucleotides: TGTGCCAGCAGCCAAGCTCGGAACTATGGCTACACCTTC. This sequence encodes CASSQARNYGYTF. The chain combines TRBV14 with TRBJ1-2; no firm D call. The V gene's germline CDR1 is SGHDN and CDR2 FVKESK. The CDR3 extends over 13 amino acids. V dropped 1 base and J dropped 2 bases, with 5 bases sitting between them. Combining the CDR3 with reference TRBV14 and TRBJ1-2 gives the whole variable domain EAGVTQFPSHSVIEKGQTVTLRCDPISGHDNLYWYRRVMGKEIKFLLHFVKESKQDESGMPNNRFLAERTGGTYSTLKVQPAELEDSGVYFCASSQARNYGYTFGSGTRLTVV.

With respect to this clone: Sequence at one end of the junction differs from germline and may be a read error. This chain links TRBV7-9 with TRBJ1-1; possible D gene TRBD1, 5 bases. The CDR3 loop spans 12 amino acids. CDR1 SEHNR and CDR2 FQNEAQ come from the germline V gene (reference sequence). CDR3 residues: CSSSLRGTEAFF. Written as DNA, the CDR3 is TGTTCCAGCAGCTTAAGGGGCACTGAAGCTTTCTTT.

This chain uses TRBV5-1 with TRBJ1-2; maybe TRBD1 (5 bases). The CDR3 is 13 amino acids. V lost 3 bases and J lost 0, with 6 bases in between. CDR1 is SGHRS and CDR2 is YFSETQ in the germline V gene. In nucleotides, the CDR3 is TGCGCCAGCAGCTCGACAGCTAACTATGGCTACACCTTC. Protein product: CASSSTANYGYTF. The full variable domain, with the rest looked up from reference TRBV5-1 and TRBJ1-2, is KAGVTQTPRYLIKTRGQQVTLSCSPISGHRSVSWYQQTPGQGLQFLFEYFSETQRNKGNFPGRFSGRQFSNSRSEMNVSTLELGDSALYLCASSSTANYGYTFGSGTRLTVV.

The chain employs TRBV9 and TRBJ2-4, with TRBD1 as a possible D gene (5 bases). The germline V gene has CDR1 SGDLS and CDR2 YYNGEE. Trimming removed 0 bases from V and 0 bases from J, with 10 bases in between. The CDR3 totals 16 residues. The CDR3 DNA reads as TGTGCCAGCAGCGTAGGGACAACTCAAGCCAAAAACATTCAGTACTTC. As protein: CASSVGTTQAKNIQYF.

This clone was recorded only once. Other DNA sequences of this sample code for an identical CDR3. The rearrangement uses TRBV5-4 and TRBJ1-2; the match to TRBD1 covers 7 bases. The J segment lost 4 bases and the V segment lost 0 bases, leaving 0 bases of the junction unmatched. The CDR3 contains 13 residues. Germline V lookup: CDR1 SGHNT, CDR2 YYREEE (reference sequence). CDR3 region: CASSLDRGYGYTF. DNA of the CDR3: TGTGCCAGCAGCTTGGACAGGGGCTATGGCTACACCTTC.

A word on this clone: The junction departs from the called germline gene at one end, perhaps through a read error. CDR3 protein: CASSYSRTDYGYPF. The CDR3, as DNA: TGTGCCAGCAGTTACTCGCGGACGGACTATGGCTACCCCTTC. The rearrangement uses TRBV6-5 and TRBJ1-2; D gene unclear. Germline loops: CDR1 MNHEY, CDR2 SVGAGI. This CDR3 is built from 14 residues.

The V gene is TRBV19, the J gene TRBJ2-2; the match to TRBD2 covers 10 bases. The germline V gene encodes CDR1 LNHDA and CDR2 SQIVND (reference sequence). The CDR3 has 15 amino acids. V gave up 5 bases and J gave up 5 bases; unmatched junction bases: 5. CDR3 bases: TGTGCCAGTAGTTTGACTAGCGGGTATACCGGGGAGCTGTTTTTT. Its translation is CASSLTSGYTGELFF.

CDR3 sequence reads: CASSLPTSGATQETQYF. The CDR3 DNA reads as TGCGCCAGCAGCTTACCGACTAGCGGGGCCACCCAAGAGACCCAGTACTTC. The J gene is TRBJ2-5, the V gene TRBV5-1; the match to TRBD2 covers 11 bases. The CDR3 covers 17 residues. V lost 2 bases to trimming and J lost 1 base; unmatched junction nucleotides: 7. Germline CDR1 is SGHRS and CDR2 is YFSETQ.

The CDR3 bases are TGCGCCAGCAGCTTGGCCTTATCGGGAAGCGGGGGAGCCTACGAGCAGTACTTC. Protein: CASSLALSGSGGAYEQYF. The chain couples TRBV5-1 to TRBJ2-7; TRBD2 matches at 8 bases. The germline CDR1 and CDR2 sequences are SGHRS and YFSETQ. This CDR3 is 18 amino acids long. Unmatched junction bases numbered 13, after V lost 0 bases and J lost 2 bases.

The gene calls are TRBV6-5 and TRBJ1-1; 7 positions match TRBD1. CDR3 length: 14 amino acids. The germline V gene has CDR1 MNHEY and CDR2 SVGAGI. With 4 bases clipped from V and 3 bases from J, the junction kept 5 bases outside the gene matches. Here the CDR3 DNA reads TGTGCCAGCAGTTCAGGGGGTTGGGACACTGAAGCTTTCTTT. Translated, it gives CASSSGGWDTEAFF.

V gene TRBV27 combines with J gene TRBJ1-2; weak D call: TRBD1 (5 bases). Germline loops: CDR1 MNHEY, CDR2 SMNVEV (reference sequence). CDR3 size: 13 residues. The ends were cut back, 5 bases at V and 7 bases at J, with 14 bases in the middle. CDR3 protein: CASSGMRGGGYTF. CDR3 DNA: TGTGCCAGCAGTGGGATGCGGGGGGGTGGCTACACCTTC.

The genes are TRBV4-1 and TRBJ1-1, with TRBD1 matching 9 bases. CDR1 and CDR2 from the germline V gene are MGHRA and YSYEKL. Trimming took 1 base from V and 5 from J; bases not matched to a gene: 8. The CDR3 is 16 residues long. CDR3 nucleotide sequence: TGCGCCAGCAGCCAAGGCACAGGGGGCGCGTGGACTGAAGCTTTCTTT. It yields the protein CASSQGTGGAWTEAFF.

Of note for this clone: The same CDR3 arises from other DNA sequences in this sample as well. The chain employs TRBV7-9 and TRBJ1-1; 7 bases are shared with TRBD1. Germline V gene data show CDR1 as SEHNR and CDR2 as FQNEAQ (reference sequence). The V and J ends lost 2 bases and 1 base, in that order; junction bases with no gene match: 4. This CDR3 comprises 15 residues. The CDR3 loop reads CASSLLGTENTEAFF. In DNA form, the CDR3 reads TGTGCCAGCAGCTTACTTGGGACAGAGAACACTGAAGCTTTCTTT.

V is TRBV18 and J is TRBJ2-6; 9 nucleotides line up with TRBD1. The CDR3 covers 16 residues. V lost 6 bases and J lost 4; bases outside the gene matches: 7. Germline assignment: CDR1 KGHSH and CDR2 LQKENI. CDR3 sequence reads: CASSTGTGSGANVLTF. CDR3 DNA: TGTGCCAGCTCCACCGGGACAGGGTCAGGGGCCAACGTCCTGACTTTC.

The chain is built from TRBV7-6 and TRBJ2-5; maybe TRBD1 (6 bases). This CDR3 comprises 14 residues. Germline V gene sequence: CDR1 SGHVS, CDR2 FNYEAQ. V shed 5 bases and J shed 0 bases, with 10 bases lying between them. The CDR3 loop reads CASSPEGDQETQYF. The CDR3 coding sequence is TGTGCCAGCAGCCCAGAGGGGGACCAAGAGACCCAGTACTTC.

The rearrangement uses TRBV7-9 and TRBJ2-3, with a possible D match to TRBD2 (5 bases). The CDR3 runs 15 residues. Trimming took 5 bases from V and 2 from J, leaving 14 bases between them. Germline CDR1 SEHNR, CDR2 FQNEAQ (reference sequence). The CDR3: CASSGEGLYTDTQYF. Here the CDR3 DNA reads TGTGCCAGCAGCGGTGAGGGTCTATACACAGATACGCAGTATTTT.

The chain carries TRBV11-2 and TRBJ2-2; 7 nucleotides line up with TRBD1. Per the germline V gene, CDR1 is SGHAT and CDR2 is FQNNGV. The CDR3 totals 16 residues. Trimming cost V 5 bases and J 5 bases; bases outside gene matches: 11. This CDR3 is CASSDRDSLSTGELFF. CDR3 nucleotide sequence: TGTGCCAGCAGCGACCGGGACAGCCTTTCAACCGGGGAGCTGTTTTTT.

This sequence joins TRBV6-1 and TRBJ1-1; D not certain. Germline assignment: CDR1 MNHNS and CDR2 SASEGT. Trimming cost V 7 bases and J 1 base, with 10 bases left between them. There are 13 residues in the CDR3. As DNA, the CDR3 is TGTGCCAGCACCATACATAAGAACACTGAAGCTTTCTTT. Translated, it gives CASTIHKNTEAFF.